Listed below are T cell receptor beta chains from one sample, sequenced in a study of blood T cell repertoires in COVID-19. Produced via immunoSEQ multiplex PCR; TCRdb's table is partial and in-frame only. The table has about 200,000 clones, 83% seen once. Sequencing used PBMCs or T cells enriched from blood (not recorded which). These receptors originate from a woman aged 45-65 years who had been exposed to COVID-19. Both conserved end residues are trimmed from each CDR3. Fields, in order: J gene, V gene, CDR3 protein.

>TRBJ2-1|TRBV7-6
ASSLGREQF
>TRBJ1-2|TRBV23-1
ASSRSLSRGSHYGYT
>TRBJ1-5|TRBV7-9
ASSGTGNQPQH
>TRBJ2-7|TRBV2
ASSDPPGTYEQY
>TRBJ1-3|TRBV12-3/TRBV12-4
ASIISSGNTIY
>TRBJ1-1|TRBV11-2
ASSSQTGRKSAF
>TRBJ2-3|TRBV5-6
ASSHVKRDRGQGTQY
>TRBJ2-3|TRBV6-5
ASGQVASTDTQY
>TRBJ2-5|TRBV3-1/TRBV3-2
ASSQERGRVETQY
>TRBJ2-5|TRBV7-2
ASSPGQGTETQY
>TRBJ1-1|TRBV5-1
ASSFTENTEAF
>TRBJ1-6|TRBV6-5
ASSSGTGASPLH
>TRBJ1-1|TRBV6-5
ASGGTANTEAF
>TRBJ2-3|TRBV7-7
ASSSGEGNTQY
>TRBJ1-6|TRBV18
ASSQDRGLVGSPLH